This TCR beta chain was identified in a study of T-cell reconstitution after alpha-beta-depleted transplantation in children. This clonotype was detected ten times or more. Deletions cut 5 bases from V and 6 bases from J, with 20 bases between. The CDR3 is made up of 16 amino acids. The germline V gene has CDR1 MDHEN and CDR2 SYDVKM. During its preparation, the TCRbeta library received unique molecular identifiers. TCRdb re-called the PCR reads through MiXCR, storing one row per CDR3 protein. The sample lists 230,000 or so distinct CDR3 sequences, approximately 12% occurring once. The specimen comprised PBMCs from the stem cell graft donor, sampled from the stem cell graft. This sequence originates from a human donor who donated a stem cell graft to a child with acute lymphoblastic leukemia. The chain uses TRBV28 and TRBJ1-5; D is perhaps TRBD1 (6 bases). The CDR3 reads CASSPRGQGEGQPQHF. CDR3 in DNA: TGTGCCAGCAGTCCTCGGGGGCAGGGTGAGGGTCAGCCCCAGCATTTT.